Included here is one T cell receptor (beta chain) sequence, with context. Its antigen is unknown. Base quality data are lacking; no much larger clone is found one base away. The sample is drawn from a study of blood T cell repertoires in COVID-19 (dated by TCRdb to the early 2020s). For the wider study: The collaborator samples originated in the United States, Italy and Spain and spanned the acute and convalescent phases of COVID-19. The prospective study material was composed of cDNA or gDNA derived from T cells, B-cell-depleted T cells, or PBMCs. Nearly every sample came with metadata listing a de-identified subject ID, COVID-19 status, age in years and sex. Subjects who had been exposed to COVID-19, were actively infected with it, or had recovered from it provided the deeply sampled blood TCRbeta repertoires that made up the dataset. HLA class I and class II types, where available, came from metadata supplied by the sample provider rather than from assay-based typing. The repertoires were released in a freely available public database intended as a resource for research on the immune response to SARS-CoV-2. Samples came from the ongoing ImmuneRACE study (first 160 participants) plus 1,254 subjects from 6 global collaborators.

The germline ends are 11 bases apart after V is trimmed by 6 bases and J by 5 bases. CDR1 MNHEY and CDR2 SVGAGI were looked up in the germline V gene. From cysteine to phenylalanine, the CDR3 is 12 amino acids long. The DNA shown is the 36-base CDR3, in frame from base 1. Each collaborating institution followed its own protocols to collect whole blood in K2EDTA tubes. For TCRbeta analysis, collaborator samples were shipped as frozen whole blood, as isolated PBMCs, or as DNA extracted from either sample type. Study-wide findings and limitations: Clinical and demographic metadata were provided uncurated, with the amount varying by source and participant.

TCRbeta CDR3 regions were amplified from genomic DNA using the immunoSEQ Assay, a bias-controlled multiplex PCR. Turning to the authors' computational methods: Nucleated cell counts per sample were estimated from amplification of reference gene primers within the assay. To quantify the absolute abundance of each unique TCRbeta CDR3 rearrangement, sequence reads were collapsed and filtered. Productive Simpson clonality was computed per sample as the square root of Simpson's diversity index over productive rearrangements. TCRdb obtained this table from immuneACCESS and retained in-frame rearrangements with V and J assigned. These tables miss some clones; where compared with another copy, unresolved V genes account for less than half of the shortfall, and the remainder is unexplained. V and J calls and clone size are those listed in that table; D and trimming were worked out from the DNA. The sample contains approximately 45,000 clones, 75% to 95% of them found a single time. Of the sample, roughly 5% is held by the ten largest clones.

This sequence was found in a man between 65 and 85 years old with acute or convalescent COVID-19. Rearrangement joined TRBV6-5 to TRBJ2-7, with no D gene named confidently. The sample was peripheral blood. CDR3 protein: CASRSPPDEQYF. The DNA reads TGTGCCAGCAGATCGCCTCCGGACGAGCAGTACTTC.